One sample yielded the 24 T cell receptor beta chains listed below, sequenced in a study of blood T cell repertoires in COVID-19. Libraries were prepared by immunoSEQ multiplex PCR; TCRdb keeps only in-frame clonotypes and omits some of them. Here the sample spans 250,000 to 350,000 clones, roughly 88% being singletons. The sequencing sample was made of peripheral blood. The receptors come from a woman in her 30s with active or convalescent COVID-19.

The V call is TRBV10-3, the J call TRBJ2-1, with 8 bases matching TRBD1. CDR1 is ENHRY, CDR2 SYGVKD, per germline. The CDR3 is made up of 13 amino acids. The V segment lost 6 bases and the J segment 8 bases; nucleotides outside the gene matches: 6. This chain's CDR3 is CAIREDRAHEQFF. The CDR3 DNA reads TGTGCCATCAGGGAGGACAGGGCACATGAGCAGTTCTTC.

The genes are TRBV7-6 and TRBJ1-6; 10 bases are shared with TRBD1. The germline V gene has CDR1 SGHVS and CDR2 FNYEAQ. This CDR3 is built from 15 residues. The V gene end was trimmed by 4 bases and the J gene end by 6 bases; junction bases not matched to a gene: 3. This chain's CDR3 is CASSSDRGSNSPLHF. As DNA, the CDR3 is TGTGCCAGCAGCTCGGACAGGGGGTCTAATTCACCCCTCCACTTT.

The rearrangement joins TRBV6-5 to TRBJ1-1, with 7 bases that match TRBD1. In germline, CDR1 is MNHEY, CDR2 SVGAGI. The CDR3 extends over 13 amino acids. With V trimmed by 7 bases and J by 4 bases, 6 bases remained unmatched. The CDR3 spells CASTFQGGTEAFF. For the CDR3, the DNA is TGTGCCAGCACTTTTCAGGGGGGCACTGAAGCTTTCTTT.

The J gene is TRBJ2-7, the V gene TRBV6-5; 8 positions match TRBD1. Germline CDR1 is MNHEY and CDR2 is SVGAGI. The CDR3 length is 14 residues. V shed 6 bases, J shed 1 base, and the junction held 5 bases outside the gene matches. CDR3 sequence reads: CASSRDRRSYEQYF. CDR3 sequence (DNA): TGTGCCAGCAGCCGGGACAGGAGATCCTACGAGCAGTACTTC.

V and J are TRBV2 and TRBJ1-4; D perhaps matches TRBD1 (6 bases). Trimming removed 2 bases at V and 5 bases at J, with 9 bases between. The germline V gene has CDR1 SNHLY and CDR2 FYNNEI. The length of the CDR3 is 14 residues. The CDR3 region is CASSERGRNEKLFF. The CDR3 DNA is TGTGCCAGCAGTGAAAGGGGGAGAAATGAAAAACTGTTTTTT.

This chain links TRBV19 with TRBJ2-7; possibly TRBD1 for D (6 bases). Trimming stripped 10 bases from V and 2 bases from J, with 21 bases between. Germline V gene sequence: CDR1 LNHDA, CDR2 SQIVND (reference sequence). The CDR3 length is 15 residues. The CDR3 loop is CATRNRVGQTYEQYF. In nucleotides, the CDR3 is TGTGCCACTAGAAACCGGGTTGGACAGACCTACGAGCAGTACTTC. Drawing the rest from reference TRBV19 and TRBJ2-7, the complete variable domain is DGGITQSPKYLFRKEGQNVTLSCEQNLNHDAMYWYRQDPGQGLRLIYYSQIVNDFQKGDIAEGYSVSREKKESFPLTVTSAQKNPTAFYLCATRNRVGQTYEQYFGPGTRLTVT.

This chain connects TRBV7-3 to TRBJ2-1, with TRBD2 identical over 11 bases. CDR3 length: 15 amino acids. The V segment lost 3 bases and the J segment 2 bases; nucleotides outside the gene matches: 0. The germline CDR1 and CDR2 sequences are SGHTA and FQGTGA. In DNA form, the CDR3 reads TGTGCCAGCAGCTTGACTAGCGGGACCTACAATGAGCAGTTCTTC. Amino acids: CASSLTSGTYNEQFF. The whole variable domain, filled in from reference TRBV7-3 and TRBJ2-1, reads GAGVSQTPSNKVTEKGKYVELRCDPISGHTALYWYRQSLGQGPEFLIYFQGTGAADDSGLPNDRFFAVRPEGSVSTLKIQRTERGDSAVYLCASSLTSGTYNEQFFGPGTRLTVL.

The CDR3 sequence: CASRGSQETQYF. As DNA, the CDR3 is TGTGCCAGCCGGGGGTCTCAAGAGACCCAGTACTTC. V and J are TRBV2 and TRBJ2-5, with TRBD2 as a possible D gene (6 bases). The CDR3 contains 12 residues. Between the trimmed V and J ends, which lost 8 bases and 2 bases, there was a span of 9 bases. Germline V gene data show CDR1 as SNHLY and CDR2 as FYNNEI.

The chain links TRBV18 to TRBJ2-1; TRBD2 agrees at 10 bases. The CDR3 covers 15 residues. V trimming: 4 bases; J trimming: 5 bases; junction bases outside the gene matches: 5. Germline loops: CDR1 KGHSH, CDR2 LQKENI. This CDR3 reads CASSRSGGAHNEQFF. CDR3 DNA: TGTGCCAGCTCACGAAGCGGGGGGGCCCACAATGAGCAGTTCTTC.

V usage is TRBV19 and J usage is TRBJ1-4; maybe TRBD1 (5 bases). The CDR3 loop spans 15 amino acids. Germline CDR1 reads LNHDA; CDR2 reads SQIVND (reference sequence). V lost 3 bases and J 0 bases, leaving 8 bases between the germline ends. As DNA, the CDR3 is TGTGCCAGTAGTATGCAAGGGGCAACTAATGAAAAACTGTTTTTT. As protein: CASSMQGATNEKLFF.

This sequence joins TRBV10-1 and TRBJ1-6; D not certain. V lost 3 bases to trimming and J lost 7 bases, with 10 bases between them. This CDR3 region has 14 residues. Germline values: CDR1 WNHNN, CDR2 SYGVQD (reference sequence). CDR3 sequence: CASSETAQNSPLHF. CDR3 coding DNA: TGCGCCAGCAGTGAAACAGCCCAGAATTCACCCCTCCACTTT.

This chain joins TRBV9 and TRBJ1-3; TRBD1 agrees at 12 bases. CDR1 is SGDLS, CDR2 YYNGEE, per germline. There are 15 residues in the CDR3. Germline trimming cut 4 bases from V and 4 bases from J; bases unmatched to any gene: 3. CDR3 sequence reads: CASSFGTGGGNTIYF. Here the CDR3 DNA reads TGTGCCAGCAGCTTCGGGACAGGGGGCGGAAACACCATATATTTT.

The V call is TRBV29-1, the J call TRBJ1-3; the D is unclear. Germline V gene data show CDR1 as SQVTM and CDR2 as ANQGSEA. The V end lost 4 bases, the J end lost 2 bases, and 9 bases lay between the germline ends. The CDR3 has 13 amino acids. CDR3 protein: CSVGGLPGNTIYF. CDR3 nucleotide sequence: TGCAGCGTTGGAGGCCTACCTGGAAACACCATATATTTT.

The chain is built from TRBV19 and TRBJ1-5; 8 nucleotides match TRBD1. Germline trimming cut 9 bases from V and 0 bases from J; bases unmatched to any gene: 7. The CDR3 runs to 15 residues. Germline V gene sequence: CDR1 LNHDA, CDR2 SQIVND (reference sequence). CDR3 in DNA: TGTGCCAGCCAGACCCAGGGGGCTAGCAATCAGCCCCAGCATTTT. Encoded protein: CASQTQGASNQPQHF.

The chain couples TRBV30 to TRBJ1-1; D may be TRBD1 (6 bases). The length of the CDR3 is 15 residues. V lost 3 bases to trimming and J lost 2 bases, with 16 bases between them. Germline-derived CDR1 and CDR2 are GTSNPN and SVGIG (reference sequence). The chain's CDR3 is CAWRNRGARNTEAFF. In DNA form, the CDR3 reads TGTGCCTGGAGAAATCGGGGGGCGCGAAACACTGAAGCTTTCTTT.

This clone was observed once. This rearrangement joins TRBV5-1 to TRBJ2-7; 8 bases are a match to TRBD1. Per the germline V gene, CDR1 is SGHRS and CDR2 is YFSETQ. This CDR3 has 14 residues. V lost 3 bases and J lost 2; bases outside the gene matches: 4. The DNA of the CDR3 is TGCGCCAGCAGCTATGGGACAGGAACCTACGAGCAGTACTTC. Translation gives CASSYGTGTYEQYF.

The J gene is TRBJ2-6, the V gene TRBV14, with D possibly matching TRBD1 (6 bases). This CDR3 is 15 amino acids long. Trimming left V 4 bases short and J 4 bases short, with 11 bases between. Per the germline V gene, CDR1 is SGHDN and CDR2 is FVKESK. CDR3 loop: CASSRRTDGANVLTF. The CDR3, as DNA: TGTGCCAGCAGCCGCAGGACAGACGGGGCCAACGTCCTGACTTTC.

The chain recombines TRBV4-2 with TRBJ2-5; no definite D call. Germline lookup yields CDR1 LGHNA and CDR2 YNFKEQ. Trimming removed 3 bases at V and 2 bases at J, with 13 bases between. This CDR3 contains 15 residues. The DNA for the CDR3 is TGTGCCAGCAGCCATGAAAGGAGTGGGCAAGAGACCCAGTACTTC. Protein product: CASSHERSGQETQYF.

For the CDR3, the DNA is TGTGCCAGCAGTTACCCTCTAGCGGGGACTTCCTACGAGCAGTACTTC. This translates into CASSYPLAGTSYEQYF. V and J are TRBV6-2 or TRBV6-3 and TRBJ2-7; TRBD2 agrees at 9 bases. Trimming at V came to 2 bases and at J to 1 base, leaving 6 bases not matched to a gene. The germline CDR1 and CDR2 sequences are MNHEY and SVGEGT. The length of the CDR3 is 16 residues.

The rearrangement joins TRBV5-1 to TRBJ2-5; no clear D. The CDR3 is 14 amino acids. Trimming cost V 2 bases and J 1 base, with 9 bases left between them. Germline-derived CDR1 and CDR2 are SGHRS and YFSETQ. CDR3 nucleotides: TGCGCCAGCAGCTTAAGAGGCGCCCAAGAGACCCAGTACTTC. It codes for CASSLRGAQETQYF.

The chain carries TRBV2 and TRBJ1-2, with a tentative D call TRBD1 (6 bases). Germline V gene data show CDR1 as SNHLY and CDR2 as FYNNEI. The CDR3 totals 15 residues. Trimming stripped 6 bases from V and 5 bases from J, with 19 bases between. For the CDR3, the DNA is TGTGCCAGCAGCAATACAAAGACAGGCTCATATGGCTACACCTTC. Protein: CASSNTKTGSYGYTF.

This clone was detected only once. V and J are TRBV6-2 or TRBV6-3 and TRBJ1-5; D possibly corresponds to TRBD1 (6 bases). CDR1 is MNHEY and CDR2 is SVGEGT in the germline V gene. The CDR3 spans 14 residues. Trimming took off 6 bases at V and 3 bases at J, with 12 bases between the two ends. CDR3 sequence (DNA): TGTGCCAGCAGCTCTACAGGGCACAATCAGCCCCAGCATTTT. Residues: CASSSTGHNQPQHF.

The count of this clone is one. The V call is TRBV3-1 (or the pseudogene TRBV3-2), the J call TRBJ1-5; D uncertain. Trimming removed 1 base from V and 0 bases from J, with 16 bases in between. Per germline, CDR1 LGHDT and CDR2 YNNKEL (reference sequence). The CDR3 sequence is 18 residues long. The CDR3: CASSQGALAAVSNQPQHF. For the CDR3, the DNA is TGTGCCAGCAGCCAAGGGGCCCTGGCAGCCGTTAGCAATCAGCCCCAGCATTTT.

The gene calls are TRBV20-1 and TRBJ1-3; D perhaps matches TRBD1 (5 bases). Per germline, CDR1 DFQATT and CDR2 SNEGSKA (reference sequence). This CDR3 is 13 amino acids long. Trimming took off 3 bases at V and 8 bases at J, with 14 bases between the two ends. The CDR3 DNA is TGCAGTGCTAGTGGACCGGGGGAGGACACCATATATTTT. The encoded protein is CSASGPGEDTIYF.